The TCR beta chain under discussion was sequenced for a study of blood T cell repertoires in COVID-19. In the study overall: The origin of the acute and convalescent COVID-19 samples was the United States, Italy and Spain.

Enrolled through a virtual design, the participants were between about 18 and 100 years of age and came from about two dozen US areas. Exposed study participants had met a COVID-19 case within 2 weeks before entry. Only in-frame clones appear in the TCRdb table, and some are missing; sequencing was by immunoSEQ multiplex PCR. Among about 270,000 clones, around 90% were seen once, and the ten largest hold approximately 3%. This clone was seen once. V was shortened by 7 bases and J by 7 bases, with 11 bases between the two germline ends. CDR1 is LNHDA and CDR2 is SQIVND in the germline V gene (reference sequence). CDR3 length equals 12 residues.

This TCR derives from a man in his forties who had been exposed to COVID-19. This chain links TRBV19 with TRBJ1-3; unclear D gene. Sequenced sample: PBMCs or T cells enriched from blood (not recorded which). CDR3 in amino acids: CASISGFNTIYF. In DNA form, the CDR3 reads TGTGCCAGTATATCGGGGTTCAACACCATATATTTT.